The next 9 T cell receptor beta chains were all read from a single sample in a study of shared clonotypes between healthy human individuals. Assay: immunoSEQ multiplex PCR; the TCRdb copy retains only in-frame clones and omits some. The data show roughly 1,500,000 clones, 95% to 99% seen once. The source material was naive CD4+ T cells sorted from blood. Specified subset: CD45RA+ positively selected. These receptors all come from a man aged 25 to 40 in good health.

The chain is built from TRBV10-3 and TRBJ2-7; 9 bases are shared with TRBD2. The germline V gene has CDR1 ENHRY and CDR2 SYGVKD. The CDR3 totals 13 residues. V was clipped by 7 bases and J by 5 bases; unmatched bases: 6. The CDR3 region has the DNA TGTGCCATCAAGCGGGAGGTAATCGACGAGCAGTACTTC. This translates into CAIKREVIDEQYF.

This clone was seen a single time. The chain combines TRBV6-5 with TRBJ2-5; D is perhaps TRBD1 (6 bases). This CDR3 region has 15 residues. With 3 bases removed from V and 5 bases from J, the gap between germline ends came to 16 bases. Germline CDR1 is MNHEY and CDR2 is SVGAGI. The CDR3 is CASSYGRTEGETQYF. The DNA for the CDR3 is TGTGCCAGCAGTTATGGGCGGACAGAAGGGGAGACCCAGTACTTC.

The J gene is TRBJ2-5, the V gene TRBV7-2, with D possibly TRBD1 on 5 matching bases. Trimming pared 5 bases from V and 2 bases from J, leaving 9 bases between. Germline V gives CDR1 SGHTA, CDR2 FQGNSA. The CDR3 has 13 residues. CDR3 coding DNA: TGTGCCAGCAGCGCCGACAGACAAGAGACCCAGTACTTC. Its translation is CASSADRQETQYF.

Of note for this clone: At the DNA level, this CDR3 is encoded by other sequences in the same sample as well. The rearrangement links TRBV5-6 to TRBJ2-6; D not resolved. In germline, CDR1 is SGHDT, CDR2 YYEEEE. V shed 1 base and J shed 2 bases, with 1 base lying between them. The CDR3 totals 13 residues. The CDR3 DNA is TGTGCCAGCAGCTTGACTGGGGCCAACGTCCTGACTTTC. It codes for CASSLTGANVLTF.

The chain recombines TRBV6-6 with TRBJ2-2; D is unresolved. This CDR3 contains 15 residues. Germline V lookup: CDR1 MNHNY, CDR2 SVGAGI (reference sequence). Trimming cost V 5 bases and J 5 bases, with 15 bases left between them. The CDR3 DNA reads as TGTGCCAGCAGTAACCCTTTGGGGTCGACCGGGGAGCTGTTTTTT. It yields the protein CASSNPLGSTGELFF.

The rearrangement uses TRBV5-6 and TRBJ2-7; TRBD2 matches at 13 bases. Looked up from germline, CDR1 is SGHDT and CDR2 is YYEEEE. CDR3 length: 17 amino acids. V lost 0 bases and J lost 4; bases outside the gene matches: 7. CDR3 in DNA: TGTGCCAGCAGCTTGGCCAAGCGACTAGCGGGAGGATACGAGCAGTACTTC. As protein: CASSLAKRLAGGYEQYF.

The J gene is TRBJ2-7, the V gene TRBV5-1, with 11 bases that match TRBD1. J lost 2 bases, V lost 5 bases, and 0 bases had no gene match. Germline V gives CDR1 SGHRS, CDR2 YFSETQ. This CDR3 has 13 amino acids. The CDR3 DNA reads as TGCGCCAGCAGGGGACAGGGGGCCTACGAGCAGTACTTC. Amino acids: CASRGQGAYEQYF.

The chain joins TRBV5-4 to TRBJ1-2; maybe TRBD1 (5 bases). The CDR3 has 15 residues. V was shortened by 4 bases and J by 8 bases, with 21 bases between the two germline ends. Germline assignment: CDR1 SGHNT and CDR2 YYREEE (reference sequence). CDR3 in DNA: TGTGCCAGCAGCCCTGGGGGGACGACGAAGATAGGCTACACCTTC. This sequence encodes CASSPGGTTKIGYTF.

This sequence joins TRBV13 and TRBJ2-5, with D unresolved. Germline V CDR1 and CDR2: PRHDT, FYEKMQ (reference sequence). V lost 1 base and J lost 7, with 7 bases in between. The CDR3 sequence is 12 residues long. CDR3 DNA: TGTGCCAGCAGCTTAGCCGATGTGACCCAGTACTTC. Translating gives CASSLADVTQYF.